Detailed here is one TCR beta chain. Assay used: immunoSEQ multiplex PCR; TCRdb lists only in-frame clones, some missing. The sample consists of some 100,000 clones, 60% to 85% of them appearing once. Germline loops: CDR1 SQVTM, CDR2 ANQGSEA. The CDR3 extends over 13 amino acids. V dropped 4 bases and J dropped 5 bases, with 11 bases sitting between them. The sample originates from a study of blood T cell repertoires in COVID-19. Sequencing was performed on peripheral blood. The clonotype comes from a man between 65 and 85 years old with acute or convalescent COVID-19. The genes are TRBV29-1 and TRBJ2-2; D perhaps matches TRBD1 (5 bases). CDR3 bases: TGCAGCGTTGGTCCAGGGTATACCGGGGAGCTGTTTTTT. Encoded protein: CSVGPGYTGELFF.